The 29 T cell receptor beta chains below come from one sample, sequenced in a study of blood T cell repertoires in COVID-19. Some clones are missing from TCRdb's copy, which holds only in-frame ones; the method was immunoSEQ multiplex PCR. The data hold around 63,000 clones, with roughly 78% observed a single time. The source material was peripheral blood. Every receptor here comes from a human donor in a cohort sampled during active COVID-19.

The chain uses TRBV18 and TRBJ2-2; D might be TRBD2 (5 bases). Trimming took off 2 bases at V and 4 bases at J, with 17 bases between the two ends. The germline V gene encodes CDR1 KGHSH and CDR2 LQKENI. CDR3 length: 17 amino acids. CDR3 region: CASSPRRGQQSTGELFF. The CDR3 DNA reads as TGTGCCAGCTCACCAAGGCGCGGGCAACAAAGCACCGGGGAGCTGTTTTTT.

V gene TRBV6-5 combines with J gene TRBJ1-1, with 7 nucleotides matching TRBD1. CDR3 length: 13 amino acids. The V and J ends lost 8 bases and 7 bases, in that order; junction bases with no gene match: 10. CDR1 and CDR2 (germline): MNHEY, SVGAGI. CDR3 sequence (DNA): TGTGCCAGCCGAAAAGGGGGACAGTTTGAAGCTTTCTTT. Translation gives CASRKGGQFEAFF.

This clone showed up just a few times. The V gene is TRBV3-1 (or the pseudogene TRBV3-2), the J gene TRBJ2-1, with 13 bases that match TRBD2. The germline V gene encodes CDR1 LGHDT and CDR2 YNNKEL (reference sequence). Trimming took 4 bases from V and 7 from J; bases not matched to a gene: 4. This CDR3 comprises 15 residues. This chain's CDR3 is CASSRTSGSGNEQFF. The CDR3 bases are TGTGCCAGCAGCCGGACTAGCGGGAGTGGTAATGAGCAGTTCTTC.

This clone was seen a handful of times. V gene TRBV5-1 combines with J gene TRBJ1-1; tentatively, D is TRBD1 (6 bases). In germline, CDR1 is SGHRS, CDR2 YFSETQ. The ends were cut back, 4 bases at V and 5 bases at J, with 15 bases in the middle. The CDR3 length is 14 residues. For the CDR3, the DNA is TGCGCCAGCAGCCGTCTTCAGGGGCAGACTGAAGCTTTCTTT. It specifies CASSRLQGQTEAFF.

This sequence joins TRBV28 and TRBJ2-7; 8 bases agree with TRBD1. This CDR3 region has 14 residues. The trim removed 3 bases at V and 3 bases at J, leaving 4 bases unmatched. Germline V gene lookup returns CDR1 MDHEN and CDR2 SYDVKM. The CDR3 DNA follows: TGTGCCAGCAGTTTCGTACAGGGGGTCTACGAGCAGTACTTC. The encoded protein is CASSFVQGVYEQYF.

V gene TRBV6-5 combines with J gene TRBJ2-1; D is unresolved. The CDR3 consists of 11 residues. Trimming cost V 2 bases and J 11 bases, with 7 bases left between them. Germline CDR1 is MNHEY and CDR2 is SVGAGI. The CDR3 protein is CASSYPGQQFF. As DNA, the CDR3 is TGTGCCAGCAGTTACCCCGGTCAGCAGTTCTTC.

The count of this clone is one. The chain carries TRBV3-1 (or the pseudogene TRBV3-2) and TRBJ2-7; 9 bases match TRBD2. This CDR3 is 14 amino acids long. Germline values: CDR1 LGHDT, CDR2 YNNKEL (reference sequence). V lost 4 bases and J lost 6; bases outside the gene matches: 7. The CDR3 is CASSPVAGVTEQYF. CDR3 nucleotide sequence: TGTGCCAGCAGCCCAGTAGCGGGAGTAACCGAGCAGTACTTC.

The chain joins TRBV7-2 to TRBJ1-2; a weak D match, TRBD1 (5 bases). The germline V gene has CDR1 SGHTA and CDR2 FQGNSA. The V end lost 2 bases, the J end lost 1 base, and 11 bases lay between the germline ends. The CDR3 has 15 residues. As DNA, the CDR3 is TGTGCCAGCAGCTTATACCAGGGTTTTAACTATGGCTACACCTTC. It yields the protein CASSLYQGFNYGYTF. Using reference TRBV7-2 and TRBJ1-2 for the parts outside the CDR3, the full variable domain is GAGVSQSPSNKVTEKGKDVELRCDPISGHTALYWYRQSLGQGLEFLIYFQGNSAPDKSGLPSDRFSAERTGGSVSTLTIQRTQQEDSAVYLCASSLYQGFNYGYTFGSGTRLTVV.

V is TRBV2 and J is TRBJ2-7; 10 positions agree with TRBD2. CDR3 length: 15 amino acids. CDR1 and CDR2 from the germline V gene are SNHLY and FYNNEI. V was pared by 6 bases and J by 2 bases, with 7 bases of the junction left unmatched. Here the CDR3 reads CASRAGLAETYEQYF. The CDR3 coding sequence is TGTGCCAGCAGGGCTGGACTAGCGGAAACCTACGAGCAGTACTTC.

The chain joins TRBV5-1 to TRBJ1-2; no reliable D call. V lost 0 bases to trimming and J lost 8 bases, with 11 bases between them. The CDR3 runs to 13 residues. The germline CDR1 and CDR2 sequences are SGHRS and YFSETQ. The CDR3 here is CASSLDPRQGYTF. In nucleotides, the CDR3 is TGCGCCAGCAGCTTGGACCCCAGGCAAGGCTACACCTTC.

The chain combines TRBV12-5 with TRBJ2-7; 9 bases are shared with TRBD1. CDR3 length: 15 residues. Germline-derived CDR1 and CDR2 are LGHNT and FRNRAP. Losses at the gene ends were 6 bases for V and 0 bases for J; bases not matched to a gene: 6. Written as DNA, the CDR3 is TGTGCTAGTGGCTCCGGACAGGGGAGCTCCTACGAGCAGTACTTC. The encoded protein is CASGSGQGSSYEQYF.

This clone was seen a handful of times. The genes are TRBV27 and TRBJ2-7, with D perhaps TRBD2 (6 bases). Trimming removed 6 bases at V and 2 bases at J, with 11 bases between. Germline assignment: CDR1 MNHEY and CDR2 SMNVEV (reference sequence). This CDR3 spans 13 amino acids. The CDR3 sequence is CASRGSGPYEQYF. As DNA, the CDR3 is TGTGCCAGCAGGGGGAGCGGGCCCTACGAGCAGTACTTC.

This sequence joins TRBV14 and TRBJ2-1; no clear D gene. CDR3 length equals 17 residues. Trimming shortened V by 1 base and J by 0 bases, and 13 bases separated the two germline ends. In germline, CDR1 is SGHDN, CDR2 FVKESK. The CDR3 bases are TGTGCCAGCAGCCAAGCTATAAGAAGTAGCTCCTACAATGAGCAGTTCTTC. It yields the protein CASSQAIRSSSYNEQFF. Using reference TRBV14 and TRBJ2-1 for the parts outside the CDR3, the full variable domain is EAGVTQFPSHSVIEKGQTVTLRCDPISGHDNLYWYRRVMGKEIKFLLHFVKESKQDESGMPNNRFLAERTGGTYSTLKVQPAELEDSGVYFCASSQAIRSSSYNEQFFGPGTRLTVL.

This chain uses TRBV6-5 with TRBJ2-1; TRBD1 matches at 8 bases. The CDR3 covers 15 residues. The trim removed 5 bases at V and 4 bases at J, leaving 7 bases unmatched. Germline loops: CDR1 MNHEY, CDR2 SVGAGI. CDR3 DNA: TGTGCCAGCAGTCAGGACAGGGCCAAATACAATGAGCAGTTCTTC. As protein: CASSQDRAKYNEQFF.

This chain uses TRBV4-3 with TRBJ2-5; D is ambiguous. The CDR3 is 15 residues long. Trimming removed 4 bases at V and 2 bases at J, with 14 bases between. From germline, CDR1 is LGHNA and CDR2 YSLEER. The DNA of the CDR3 is TGCGCCAGCAGCCTGATCAGGTCGTCACAAGAGACCCAGTACTTC. Its translation is CASSLIRSSQETQYF.

The J gene is TRBJ1-2, the V gene TRBV30; no reliable D call. The germline V gene has CDR1 GTSNPN and CDR2 SVGIG (reference sequence). Trimming shortened V by 0 bases and J by 4 bases, and 18 bases separated the two germline ends. There are 16 residues in the CDR3. Written as DNA, the CDR3 is TGTGCCTGGAGTGTACGTCTACAGTCATCTTCCTATGGCTACACCTTC. Its translation is CAWSVRLQSSSYGYTF.

The chain joins TRBV24-1 to TRBJ2-1, with D possibly being TRBD2 (6 bases). The CDR3 is 16 residues long. V was cut by 1 base and J by 10 bases, with 19 bases left in between. The germline V gene has CDR1 KGHDR and CDR2 SFDVKD. CDR3 sequence (DNA): TGTGCCACCAGTGATTTTAAGGGCGGGGAGATAGGAGAGCAGTTCTTC. Protein: CATSDFKGGEIGEQFF.

There are a few counts of this clone. This chain uses TRBV18 with TRBJ1-1; 10 bases line up with TRBD1. The germline V gene has CDR1 KGHSH and CDR2 LQKENI. V was pared by 2 bases and J by 4 bases, with 10 bases of the junction left unmatched. The CDR3 is made up of 17 amino acids. The CDR3 region has the DNA TGTGCCAGCTCACCAGCAGACAGGGGGCTTTTGGGCACTGAAGCTTTCTTT. Translated, it gives CASSPADRGLLGTEAFF.

J is TRBJ1-1 and V is TRBV5-6, with TRBD1 identical over 8 bases. The CDR3 contains 14 residues. With V trimmed by 1 base and J by 6 bases, 5 bases remained unmatched. Germline V lookup: CDR1 SGHDT, CDR2 YYEEEE. CDR3 nucleotides: TGTGCCAGCAGCTTGCCGGGACAGGTCTCTGAAGCTTTCTTT. Translating gives CASSLPGQVSEAFF.

This clone was observed a single time. CDR3 sequence: CASSYGLGSNQPQHF. DNA for the CDR3: TGTGCCAGCAGTTACGGCCTAGGCAGCAATCAGCCCCAGCATTTT. The rearrangement joins TRBV6-5 to TRBJ1-5; D remains ambiguous. Trimming took 2 bases from V and 1 from J, leaving 9 bases between them. This CDR3 region has 15 residues. CDR1 is MNHEY and CDR2 is SVGAGI in the germline V gene.

This clone was recorded at least ten times. CDR3 nucleotides: TGTGCCAGCTCACCGCAGGGTTCGAACACTGAAGCTTTCTTT. Translation: CASSPQGSNTEAFF. V usage is TRBV18 and J usage is TRBJ1-1, with a weak D call TRBD1 (5 bases). This CDR3 comprises 14 residues. The V and J ends lost 3 bases and 1 base respectively, with 9 bases between them. Germline values: CDR1 KGHSH, CDR2 LQKENI.

The chain carries TRBV9 and TRBJ2-1; 9 bases map to TRBD2. The CDR3 consists of 17 residues. V shed 0 bases and J 2 bases; nucleotides not matched to a gene: 6. From germline, CDR1 is SGDLS and CDR2 YYNGEE. In nucleotides, the CDR3 is TGTGCCAGCAGCGTAGATTTCGGGACTAGCACCTACAATGAGCAGTTCTTC. This gives the protein CASSVDFGTSTYNEQFF.

The chain recombines TRBV28 with TRBJ1-2, with a tentative D call TRBD1 (5 bases). Germline CDR1 and CDR2: MDHEN and SYDVKM. The V and J ends lost 2 bases and 8 bases respectively, with 18 bases between them. This CDR3 comprises 15 residues. The CDR3: CASSLIGSRGGGYTF. The CDR3 DNA reads as TGTGCCAGCAGTTTAATTGGGAGTCGGGGGGGAGGCTACACCTTC.

This chain links TRBV30 with TRBJ1-1; no clear D. Germline CDR1 GTSNPN, CDR2 SVGIG (reference sequence). This CDR3 has 15 residues. Trimming removed 0 bases at V and 0 bases at J, with 11 bases between. CDR3 loop: CAWSVGSTLNTEAFF. The CDR3 nucleotides are TGTGCCTGGAGTGTCGGGTCGACTCTGAACACTGAAGCTTTCTTT.

This chain uses TRBV14 with TRBJ1-2; possible D gene TRBD1, 6 bases. This CDR3 has 14 amino acids. V lost 2 bases to trimming and J lost 1 base, with 8 bases between them. The germline V gene has CDR1 SGHDN and CDR2 FVKESK. The CDR3 DNA follows: TGTGCCAGCAGCCAAAGGGGACATAACTATGGCTACACCTTC. Translated, it gives CASSQRGHNYGYTF.

The V and J genes are TRBV6-2 or TRBV6-3 and TRBJ2-7, with D unclear. The germline gives CDR1 MNHEY, CDR2 SVGEGT. This CDR3 contains 12 residues. The ends were cut back, 5 bases at V and 7 bases at J, with 12 bases in the middle. CDR3 protein: CASSESSREQYF. CDR3 DNA sequence: TGTGCCAGCAGTGAGTCAAGCCGGGAGCAGTACTTC.

The chain has TRBV9 and TRBJ1-2; 9 bases align to TRBD1. V lost 4 bases to trimming and J lost 8 bases; unmatched junction nucleotides: 12. Germline CDR1 SGDLS, CDR2 YYNGEE. The CDR3 totals 15 residues. CDR3 protein: CASSPHTGTGKGYTF. The CDR3 nucleotides read TGTGCCAGCAGCCCTCACACCGGGACAGGGAAGGGCTACACCTTC.

This clone has just a few counts. This chain links TRBV5-6 with TRBJ2-7; no firm D call. CDR3 size: 14 residues. The V and J ends lost 0 bases and 1 base respectively, with 8 bases between them. Per the germline V gene, CDR1 is SGHDT and CDR2 is YYEEEE. CDR3 bases: TGTGCCAGCAGCTTGGTTCCCTCTTCCTACGAGCAGTACTTC. Amino acid sequence: CASSLVPSSYEQYF.

The chain joins TRBV7-9 to TRBJ2-1; D not certain. Trimming left V 2 bases short and J 4 bases short, with 6 bases between. CDR1 and CDR2 from the germline V gene are SEHNR and FQNEAQ (reference sequence). There are 13 residues in the CDR3. The CDR3 spells CASSLSLYNEQFF. For the CDR3, the DNA is TGTGCCAGCAGCTTATCCCTTTACAATGAGCAGTTCTTC.